The 21 T cell receptor beta chains in this list originate from one sample, sequenced in a study of cytomegalovirus exposure and HLA in healthy donors. The PCR used 60 Vbeta and 13 Jbeta primers. Data came from immunoSEQ multiplex PCR; TCRdb stores just in-frame clones and leaves some out. The sample lists about 60,000 clones, approximately 71% seen once, with about 35% in the top ten. Sequenced input: PBMCs. The receptors here all came from a middle-aged man in good health and CMV-seropositive.

This clone was recorded once. The rearrangement joins TRBV15 to TRBJ1-2; TRBD1 agrees at 8 bases. The CDR3 covers 15 residues. With V trimmed by 5 bases and J by 4 bases, 9 bases remained unmatched. From germline, CDR1 is LNHNV and CDR2 YYDKDF (reference sequence). CDR3 in amino acids: CATSVPGTGSYGYTF. The CDR3 DNA sequence: TGTGCCACCAGCGTCCCCGGGACAGGTTCCTATGGCTACACCTTC.

The V gene is TRBV5-4, the J gene TRBJ2-5, with 8 bases identical to TRBD1. Trimming cost V 4 bases and J 2 bases; bases outside gene matches: 7. In germline, CDR1 is SGHNT, CDR2 YYREEE (reference sequence). The CDR3 has 15 amino acids. CDR3 in DNA: TGTGCCAGCAGCCATGGACAGGGATGGCAAGAGACCCAGTACTTC. Its translation is CASSHGQGWQETQYF.

The rearrangement uses TRBV5-1 and TRBJ2-2, with 15 nucleotides matching TRBD2. The CDR3 consists of 18 residues. Looked up from germline, CDR1 is SGHRS and CDR2 is YFSETQ. Trimming took 4 bases from V and 4 from J; bases not matched to a gene: 8. The CDR3 nucleotides read TGCGCCAGCAGCCCGGGACTAGCGGGGGGAAAACTCACCGGGGAGCTGTTTTTT. Amino acid sequence: CASSPGLAGGKLTGELFF.

This chain joins TRBV6-5 and TRBJ1-3; D remains unclear. Trimming removed 7 bases at V and 0 bases at J, with 7 bases between. There are 13 residues in the CDR3. Germline CDR1 reads MNHEY; CDR2 reads SVGAGI. The CDR3 DNA follows: TGTGCCAGCACGGGTATCTCTGGAAACACCATATATTTT. Amino acid sequence: CASTGISGNTIYF.

The rearrangement links TRBV7-9 to TRBJ2-7, with a tentative D call TRBD1 (5 bases). V was clipped by 5 bases and J by 3 bases, with 23 bases between them. Germline CDR1 SEHNR, CDR2 FQNEAQ (reference sequence). This CDR3 is built from 17 residues. CDR3 nucleotide sequence: TGTGCCAGCAGCCTTTCCTCCAGGGCCCTCCGGAACTACGAGCAGTACTTC. Amino acids: CASSLSSRALRNYEQYF.

The chain links TRBV9 to TRBJ1-3; D is perhaps TRBD1 (6 bases). This CDR3 is built from 15 residues. V lost 4 bases, J lost 0 bases, and 11 bases lay in between. CDR1 and CDR2 (germline): SGDLS, YYNGEE. The CDR3 nucleotides read TGTGCCAGCAGCAAAAACAGGGACTCTGGAAACACCATATATTTT. Translation gives CASSKNRDSGNTIYF.

V gene TRBV2 combines with J gene TRBJ2-3, with D possibly TRBD2 on 7 matching bases. The CDR3 has 15 residues. V gave up 8 bases and J gave up 5 bases, with 20 bases separating them. Germline values: CDR1 SNHLY, CDR2 FYNNEI. CDR3 sequence: CASRTTGRVGDTQYF. For the CDR3, the DNA is TGTGCCAGCCGTACTACAGGGAGGGTAGGAGATACGCAGTATTTT.

This sequence joins TRBV19 and TRBJ1-1; TRBD1 agrees at 8 bases. The CDR3 runs to 15 residues. The V segment lost 5 bases and the J segment 3 bases; nucleotides outside the gene matches: 8. CDR1 and CDR2 from the germline V gene are LNHDA and SQIVND (reference sequence). CDR3 amino acids: CASSLDRGADTEAFF. The CDR3 DNA sequence: TGTGCCAGTAGTCTCGACAGGGGAGCGGACACTGAAGCTTTCTTT.

The genes are TRBV9 and TRBJ1-4; D remains ambiguous. With 8 bases removed from V and 0 bases from J, the gap between germline ends came to 8 bases. Germline loops: CDR1 SGDLS, CDR2 YYNGEE. The CDR3 runs 13 residues. CDR3 sequence (DNA): TGTGCCAGTGGCCAGGCAACTAATGAAAAACTGTTTTTT. It is translated as CASGQATNEKLFF.

The sample holds a few counts of this clone. The V call is TRBV27, the J call TRBJ2-2; 10 nucleotides agree with TRBD1. This CDR3 is built from 17 residues. CDR1 is MNHEY and CDR2 is SMNVEV in the germline V gene (reference sequence). The ends lost 8 bases at V and 0 bases at J; junction bases unmatched: 9. In DNA, the CDR3 is TGTGCCAGCGGCGAAAGACAGGGGGCTTCGAACACCGGGGAGCTGTTTTTT. Amino acids: CASGERQGASNTGELFF.

The chain has TRBV27 and TRBJ2-7, with 8 bases identical to TRBD2. CDR3 size: 14 residues. V was pared by 6 bases and J by 3 bases, with 7 bases of the junction left unmatched. CDR1 is MNHEY, CDR2 SMNVEV, per germline (reference sequence). DNA for the CDR3: TGTGCCAGCAGAAAGGGGGGACTAGGCTACGAGCAGTACTTC. Translating gives CASRKGGLGYEQYF.

The chain employs TRBV20-1 and TRBJ1-1; TRBD1 matches at 7 bases. V shed 4 bases and J 8 bases; nucleotides not matched to a gene: 4. The CDR3 sequence is 11 residues long. The germline V gene has CDR1 DFQATT and CDR2 SNEGSKA (reference sequence). The CDR3 DNA reads as TGCAGTGCTATGGCGACAGGGGAAGCTTTCTTT. Translated: CSAMATGEAFF.

The V gene is TRBV6-5, the J gene TRBJ2-3, with 7 bases matching TRBD2. The trim removed 7 bases at V and 1 base at J, leaving 2 bases unmatched. Germline V lookup: CDR1 MNHEY, CDR2 SVGAGI. This CDR3 region has 13 residues. This chain's CDR3 is CASTREGTDTQYF. The CDR3 DNA is TGTGCCAGCACACGGGAGGGCACAGATACGCAGTATTTT.

V is TRBV19 and J is TRBJ1-2; D perhaps matches TRBD1 (5 bases). With 7 bases removed from V and 2 bases from J, the gap between germline ends came to 8 bases. Germline V gene data show CDR1 as LNHDA and CDR2 as SQIVND (reference sequence). The CDR3 extends over 12 amino acids. The CDR3 coding sequence is TGTGCCAGTACGGGGGAAAACTATGGCTACACCTTC. It translates to CASTGENYGYTF.

This chain joins TRBV9 and TRBJ2-3; TRBD2 agrees at 8 bases. Germline V gene sequence: CDR1 SGDLS, CDR2 YYNGEE. J gave up 6 bases and V 3 bases, and 6 bases lay outside the gene matches. This CDR3 region has 14 residues. CDR3 region: CASSGAGEVDTQYF. DNA for the CDR3: TGTGCCAGCAGCGGAGCGGGGGAGGTGGATACGCAGTATTTT. The full variable domain, with the rest looked up from reference TRBV9 and TRBJ2-3, is DSGVTQTPKHLITATGQRVTLRCSPRSGDLSVYWYQQSLDQGLQFLIQYYNGEERAKGNILERFSAQQFPDLHSELNLSSLELGDSALYFCASSGAGEVDTQYFGPGTRLTVL.

CDR3 sequence: CASSTNPLTRTYEQYF. CDR3 in DNA: TGCGCCAGCAGCACCAACCCTTTAACACGAACCTACGAGCAGTACTTC. V and J are TRBV5-1 and TRBJ2-7; D call uncertain. Trimming pared 4 bases from V and 2 bases from J, leaving 19 bases between. CDR3 size: 16 residues. Germline CDR1 and CDR2: SGHRS and YFSETQ.

In its sample, this clone was seen a few times. The J gene is TRBJ1-1, the V gene TRBV2; 10 bases fit TRBD1. The CDR3 is 15 amino acids. V was clipped by 6 bases and J by 7 bases; unmatched bases: 11. Germline CDR1 is SNHLY and CDR2 is FYNNEI. The CDR3 loop is CASRPPEGDRGEAFF. The CDR3 region has the DNA TGTGCCAGCAGGCCTCCCGAGGGGGACAGGGGTGAAGCTTTCTTT. The complete variable domain, with remaining parts taken from reference TRBV2 and TRBJ1-1, reads EPEVTQTPSHQVTQMGQEVILRCVPISNHLYFYWYRQILGQKVEFLVSFYNNEISEKSEIFDDQFSVERPDGSNFTLKIRSTKLEDSAMYFCASRPPEGDRGEAFFGQGTRLTVV.

This chain joins TRBV6-1 and TRBJ2-1, with 7 bases fitting TRBD1. The CDR3 runs 15 residues. Trimming removed 5 bases from V and 3 bases from J; junction bases left unmatched: 7. CDR1 MNHNS and CDR2 SASEGT come from the germline V gene. The CDR3 region has the DNA TGTGCCAGCAGTAAACAGGGGAATAGCTACAATGAGCAGTTCTTC. Its translation is CASSKQGNSYNEQFF.

This CDR3 reads CASSLGGSPETQYF. CDR3 bases: TGTGCCAGCAGCTTAGGAGGGTCGCCAGAGACCCAGTACTTC. The chain employs TRBV7-2 and TRBJ2-5; a weak D match, TRBD2 (5 bases). Germline-derived CDR1 and CDR2 are SGHTA and FQGNSA. The CDR3 runs 14 residues. V was shortened by 1 base and J by 4 bases, with 10 bases between the two germline ends.

This rearrangement joins TRBV5-6 to TRBJ1-4; 9 nucleotides match TRBD1. Trimming removed 4 bases from V and 0 bases from J; junction bases left unmatched: 1. The CDR3 spans 15 residues. Germline V CDR1 and CDR2: SGHDT, YYEEEE. The DNA of the CDR3 is TGTGCCAGCAGCGGGGACAGGGCAACTAATGAAAAACTGTTTTTT. It yields the protein CASSGDRATNEKLFF.

The gene calls are TRBV11-2 and TRBJ2-1, with 9 bases matching TRBD1. J gave up 9 bases and V 5 bases, and 11 bases lay outside the gene matches. Germline CDR1 and CDR2: SGHAT and FQNNGV. The CDR3 loop spans 15 amino acids. The CDR3 bases are TGTGCCAGCAGCCTAACGTCGGACAGGGGAGGTGAGCAGTTCTTC. Its translation: CASSLTSDRGGEQFF.